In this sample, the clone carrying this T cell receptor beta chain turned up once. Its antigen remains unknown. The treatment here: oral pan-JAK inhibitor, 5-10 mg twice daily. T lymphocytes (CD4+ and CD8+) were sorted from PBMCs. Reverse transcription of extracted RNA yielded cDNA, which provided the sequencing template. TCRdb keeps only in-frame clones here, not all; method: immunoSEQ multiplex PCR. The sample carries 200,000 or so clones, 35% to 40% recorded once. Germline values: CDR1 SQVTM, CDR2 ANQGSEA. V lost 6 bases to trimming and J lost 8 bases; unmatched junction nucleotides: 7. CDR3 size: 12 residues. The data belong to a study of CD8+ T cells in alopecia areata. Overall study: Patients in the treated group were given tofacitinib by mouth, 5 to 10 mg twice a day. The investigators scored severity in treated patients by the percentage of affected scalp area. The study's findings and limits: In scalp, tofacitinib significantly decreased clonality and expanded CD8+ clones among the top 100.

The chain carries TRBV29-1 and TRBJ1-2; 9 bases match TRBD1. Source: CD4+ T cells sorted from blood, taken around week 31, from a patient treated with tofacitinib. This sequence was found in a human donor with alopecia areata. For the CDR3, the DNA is TGCAGCGTCGGACAAACAGGGGGCGGCTACACCTTC. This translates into CSVGQTGGGYTF. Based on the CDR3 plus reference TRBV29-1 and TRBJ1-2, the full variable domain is SAVISQKPSRDICQRGTSLTIQCQVDSQVTMMFWYRQQPGQSLTLIATANQGSEATYESGFVIDKFPISRPNLTFSTLTVSNMSPEDSSIYLCSVGQTGGGYTFGSGTRLTVV.